This TCR beta chain was retrieved from a study of T cell responses to AZD1222 COVID-19 vaccine. Study-wide background: Both about-4-week and about-12-week second-dose recipients were combined.

TCRdb's copy holds only in-frame clones and misses some; the assay was immunoSEQ multiplex PCR. The table lists about 96,000 clones, roughly nine tenths of them singletons, with approximately 1.5% in the top ten. CDR1 GTSNPN and CDR2 SVGIG come from the germline V gene (reference sequence). There are 16 residues in the CDR3. V trimming: 0 bases; J trimming: 5 bases; junction bases outside the gene matches: 12. The receptor's source is an adult in good health. The genes are TRBV30 and TRBJ2-7, with TRBD1 matching over 8 bases. This sample comprised peripheral blood, obtained on day 0 of AZD1222 vaccination. The CDR3 reads CAWSVGAGGDLDEQYF. The CDR3 region has the DNA TGTGCCTGGAGTGTTGGGGCAGGGGGCGACCTGGACGAGCAGTACTTC.